This T cell receptor (beta chain) was obtained from a study of post-analysis software for immune sequencing data. Details on this clonotype: No antigen is known for it.

Unique molecular identifiers were carried by the TCR beta cDNA libraries. TCRdb fed the PCR reads into MiXCR, producing one record per CDR3 protein. This table has roughly 580,000 distinct CDR3 sequences, about 44% appearing once. Findings and limits, study-wide: Patients had higher frequencies than controls of about five TRBV segments, including TRBV5-6, TRBV5-1 and TRBV20-1.

This CDR3 contains 15 residues. Trimming took 5 bases from V and 4 from J, leaving 17 bases between them. Germline V lookup: CDR1 SGHVS, CDR2 FQNEAQ. The J gene is TRBJ1-1, the V gene TRBV7-8; D is uncertain. The sequencing sample was made of blood. The TCR originated in a girl aged 10-17 years with multiple sclerosis. CDR3 region: CASSPLRTRGTEAFF. The CDR3 DNA reads as TGTGCCAGCAGCCCGTTAAGGACGAGAGGCACTGAAGCTTTCTTT. The full variable domain, its missing parts supplied by reference TRBV7-8 and TRBJ1-1, is GAGVSQSPRYKVAKRGQDVALRCDPISGHVSLFWYQQALGQGPEFLTYFQNEAQLDKSGLPSDRFFAERPEGSVSTLKIQRTQQEDSAVYLCASSPLRTRGTEAFFGQGTRLTVV.